Each of the 22 T cell receptor beta chains below was sequenced from the same sample in a study of blood T cell repertoires in COVID-19. Only in-frame clones appear in the TCRdb table, and some are missing; sequencing was by immunoSEQ multiplex PCR. The top ten clones hold less than 15% of a sample with fewer than 300,000 clones, 85% of them seen once. Sequencing was performed on peripheral blood. Every receptor here comes from a human donor in a cohort sampled during active COVID-19.

The chain links TRBV6-5 to TRBJ2-6; TRBD1 is a possible D gene (6 bases). Trimming took 7 bases from V and 1 from J, leaving 11 bases between them. The CDR3 is made up of 15 amino acids. CDR1 is MNHEY and CDR2 is SVGAGI in the germline V gene. The CDR3 nucleotides are TGTGCCAGCAACACTGACAGGTCTGGGGCCAACGTCCTGACTTTC. Amino acids: CASNTDRSGANVLTF.

The V call is TRBV7-2, the J call TRBJ2-1; 7 bases are shared with TRBD1. V dropped 7 bases and J dropped 4; count of bases not matched to a gene: 7. Germline V gene data show CDR1 as SGHTA and CDR2 as FQGNSA. This CDR3 has 14 amino acids. The CDR3 DNA is TGTGCCAGCAAAGCAGGGGGTGATTACAATGAGCAGTTCTTC. Translating it yields CASKAGGDYNEQFF.

V is TRBV9 and J is TRBJ2-6; D is undetermined. Per germline, CDR1 SGDLS and CDR2 YYNGEE. The CDR3 loop spans 20 amino acids. V gave up 0 bases and J gave up 0 bases, with 19 bases separating them. The CDR3 DNA follows: TGTGCCAGCAGCGTAGGATCCCCGTCCCTAGTCCTCTCTGGGGCCAACGTCCTGACTTTC. It specifies CASSVGSPSLVLSGANVLTF.

The chain employs TRBV9 and TRBJ2-2, with TRBD2 matching over 14 bases. This CDR3 spans 15 amino acids. The V gene's germline CDR1 is SGDLS and CDR2 YYNGEE. The junction had 3 bases not matched to a gene; V was cut back by 7 bases and J by 4 bases. The CDR3 loop reads CASGGTSGSTGELFF. Written as DNA, the CDR3 is TGTGCCAGCGGGGGGACTAGCGGGAGCACCGGGGAGCTGTTTTTT.

The gene calls are TRBV4-2 and TRBJ2-6, with 13 bases that match TRBD2. The trim removed 4 bases at V and 3 bases at J, leaving 9 bases unmatched. Germline-derived CDR1 and CDR2 are LGHNA and YNFKEQ. The CDR3 sequence is 19 residues long. The CDR3: CASSPHGLAGDGGANVLTF. The CDR3 DNA reads TGTGCCAGCAGCCCACATGGACTAGCGGGAGACGGTGGGGCCAACGTCCTGACTTTC.

In DNA form, the CDR3 reads TGTGCCAGCAGTCCCCGGGGGAGGGGGTTACTAGCGGGAGGGGAGAGAATGCAGTATTTT. It codes for CASSPRGRGLLAGGERMQYF. This rearrangement joins TRBV27 to TRBJ2-3; 13 nucleotides agree with TRBD2. The V gene's germline CDR1 is MNHEY and CDR2 SMNVEV (reference sequence). The J segment lost 11 bases and the V segment lost 5 bases, leaving 25 bases of the junction unmatched. The CDR3 runs 20 residues.

The chain couples TRBV28 to TRBJ2-7; TRBD1 matches 10 bases. The CDR3 runs 13 residues. Germline assignment: CDR1 MDHEN and CDR2 SYDVKM. V dropped 6 bases and J dropped 12; count of bases not matched to a gene: 11. The CDR3 loop reads CASREDRGFVTYF. CDR3 coding DNA: TGTGCCAGCAGGGAGGACAGGGGGTTCGTAACGTACTTC.

This CDR3 is CASSPARGANVLTF. In nucleotides, the CDR3 is TGTGCCAGCAGCCCTGCCCGGGGGGCCAACGTCCTGACTTTC. This chain links TRBV7-2 with TRBJ2-6, with unresolved D. This CDR3 spans 14 amino acids. The ends were cut back, 5 bases at V and 4 bases at J, with 9 bases in the middle. Germline assignment: CDR1 SGHTA and CDR2 FQGNSA.

This chain connects TRBV6-6 to TRBJ1-3; 9 positions match TRBD1. Germline assignment: CDR1 MNHNY and CDR2 SVGAGI (reference sequence). The V and J ends lost 5 bases and 3 bases, in that order; junction bases with no gene match: 5. This CDR3 contains 15 residues. The chain's CDR3 is CASSRRDRVGNTIYF. The DNA for the CDR3 is TGTGCCAGCAGTAGACGGGACAGGGTTGGAAACACCATATATTTT.

The V call is TRBV7-9, the J call TRBJ2-3; D might be TRBD1 (5 bases). Germline loops: CDR1 SEHNR, CDR2 FQNEAQ (reference sequence). Between the trimmed V and J ends, which lost 11 bases and 2 bases, there was a span of 14 bases. This CDR3 region has 13 residues. Here the CDR3 DNA reads TGTGCCTCCTGGGCCAGGGTCACAGATACGCAGTATTTT. This sequence encodes CASWARVTDTQYF.

This clone was counted many times. The chain employs TRBV6-4 and TRBJ2-2; D is perhaps TRBD1 (5 bases). V was shortened by 5 bases and J by 5 bases, with 12 bases between the two germline ends. Germline loops: CDR1 MRHNA, CDR2 SNTAGT. CDR3 length equals 14 residues. The CDR3 sequence: CASSQGAETGELFF. CDR3 DNA: TGTGCCAGCAGTCAAGGGGCGGAGACCGGGGAGCTGTTTTTT.

In its sample, this clone was seen many times. The chain links TRBV2 to TRBJ2-3; D might be TRBD2 (6 bases). The V end was cut by 1 base, the J end by 0 bases, with 8 bases between. This CDR3 comprises 15 residues. Germline values: CDR1 SNHLY, CDR2 FYNNEI. The CDR3 nucleotides are TGTGCCAGCAGTGAAGGTACTAGCAGCACAGATACGCAGTATTTT. This codes for CASSEGTSSTDTQYF.

The J gene is TRBJ2-6, the V gene TRBV10-3; 9 bases are shared with TRBD2. Germline CDR1 is ENHRY and CDR2 is SYGVKD. V shed 8 bases, J shed 3 bases, and the junction held 2 bases outside the gene matches. CDR3 length: 14 amino acids. CDR3 coding DNA: TGTGCCATCCAAGCGGGAGGTGGGGCCAACGTCCTGACTTTC. Translated, it gives CAIQAGGGANVLTF.

V is TRBV28 and J is TRBJ2-7, with 8 bases matching TRBD1. CDR1 and CDR2 (germline): MDHEN, SYDVKM. This CDR3 spans 16 amino acids. V lost 4 bases, J lost 0 bases, and 8 bases stayed unmatched. CDR3 nucleotide sequence: TGTGCCAGCAGTTACGAATGGACAGGGAGCTCCTACGAGCAGTACTTC. Protein product: CASSYEWTGSSYEQYF.

The V and J genes are TRBV10-3 and TRBJ2-2; D unresolved. Trimming took 2 bases from V and 0 from J, leaving 7 bases between them. This CDR3 is built from 15 residues. Per the germline V gene, CDR1 is ENHRY and CDR2 is SYGVKD. As DNA, the CDR3 is TGTGCCATCAGTGAGAACCTAGCGAACACCGGGGAGCTGTTTTTT. Translated, it gives CAISENLANTGELFF.

The chain couples TRBV19 to TRBJ2-1, with 7 bases matching TRBD2. From germline, CDR1 is LNHDA and CDR2 SQIVND (reference sequence). J gave up 3 bases and V 6 bases, and 11 bases lay outside the gene matches. CDR3 length: 16 amino acids. This CDR3 reads CASRDHRAGDYNEQFF. The CDR3 DNA sequence: TGTGCCAGTAGAGACCATCGGGCGGGAGACTACAATGAGCAGTTCTTC.

The chain couples TRBV7-8 to TRBJ2-7, with 11 bases aligning to TRBD2. The trim removed 1 base at V and 4 bases at J, leaving 9 bases unmatched. The CDR3 length is 17 residues. Germline CDR1 reads SGHVS; CDR2 reads FQNEAQ. CDR3: CASSLEGSGRASYEQYF. The CDR3 region has the DNA TGTGCCAGCAGCTTAGAGGGTAGCGGGAGGGCCTCGTACGAGCAGTACTTC.

The chain is built from TRBV9 and TRBJ1-1, with D maybe TRBD1 (5 bases). Germline CDR1 reads SGDLS; CDR2 reads YYNGEE. With 4 bases removed from V and 0 bases from J, the gap between germline ends came to 10 bases. The CDR3 extends over 14 amino acids. CDR3 in amino acids: CASSPTGMNTEAFF. The CDR3 nucleotides are TGTGCCAGCAGCCCTACAGGTATGAACACTGAAGCTTTCTTT.

The chain has TRBV7-2 and TRBJ1-1, with D possibly matching TRBD1 (5 bases). V lost 4 bases and J 0 bases, leaving 12 bases between the germline ends. The CDR3 covers 15 residues. CDR1 is SGHTA and CDR2 is FQGNSA in the germline V gene. The CDR3 coding sequence is TGTGCCAGCAGCTGGGAGGGAGGGGTGAACACTGAAGCTTTCTTT. It specifies CASSWEGGVNTEAFF.

This chain joins TRBV24-1 and TRBJ2-5; 9 bases match TRBD1. With 5 bases clipped from V and 3 bases from J, the junction kept 12 bases outside the gene matches. This CDR3 spans 17 amino acids. Germline assignment: CDR1 KGHDR and CDR2 SFDVKD. DNA of the CDR3: TGTGCCACCAGTGGGGTGCAGCCGGGACAGGGTAAAGAGACCCAGTACTTC. As protein: CATSGVQPGQGKETQYF.

The CDR3 here is CASIGQGDGYTF. DNA of the CDR3: TGTGCCAGCATTGGACAGGGGGATGGCTACACCTTC. The chain links TRBV12-3 or TRBV12-4 to TRBJ1-2; 10 nucleotides align to TRBD1. CDR3 length equals 12 residues. The J segment lost 6 bases and the V segment lost 7 bases, leaving 2 bases of the junction unmatched.

The chain carries TRBV7-8 and TRBJ1-2; 7 nucleotides align to TRBD1. The CDR3 loop spans 14 amino acids. Looked up from germline, CDR1 is SGHVS and CDR2 is FQNEAQ. J gave up 7 bases and V 1 base, and 6 bases lay outside the gene matches. The CDR3 region is CASSLGVGGIGYTF. The CDR3 DNA is TGTGCCAGCAGCTTAGGAGTAGGGGGCATTGGCTACACCTTC.